This T cell receptor (beta chain) emerged from a study of shared clonotypes between healthy human individuals. Study overall: Donors, aged 18 to 49, were a couple of women and a few men.

Some clones are missing from TCRdb's copy, which holds only in-frame ones; the method was immunoSEQ multiplex PCR. The data hold 2 million to 2.5 million clones, with over 85% observed a single time. The sequenced material came from naive CD4+ T cells from PBMCs. Subset here: CD45RA+ positively selected. The origin of this receptor is a man aged 18-30 years in good health. Some clones in this sample may be carry-over from other donors' samples.

The CDR3 protein is CSVRRAVRTGQETQYF. The CDR3 DNA is TGCAGCGTTCGACGCGCAGTGAGGACAGGGCAAGAGACCCAGTACTTC. This sequence joins TRBV29-1 and TRBJ2-5, with 8 bases matching TRBD1. The CDR3 totals 16 residues. Germline V CDR1 and CDR2: SQVTM, ANQGSEA. V lost 5 bases and J lost 2; bases outside the gene matches: 13.